This record covers a single TCR beta chain. Its antigen is as yet unknown. The record originates from a study of cytomegalovirus exposure and HLA in healthy donors. The protocol was immunoSEQ multiplex PCR, while the TCRdb copy is restricted to in-frame clones and leaves out a portion. Of 150,000 or so clones listed, more than 80% were seen once; the top ten hold roughly 6.5%. In germline, CDR1 is SGHKS, CDR2 YYEKEE (reference sequence). V was clipped by 5 bases and J by 0 bases, with 15 bases between them. The CDR3 consists of 16 residues. Overall study results and limits: Most TCRs appeared rarely, but some public TCRs recurred in many donors.

V usage is TRBV5-5 and J usage is TRBJ1-3; TRBD1 might be the D (5 bases). This clonotype was sampled from a woman under 40 in good health and CMV-seropositive. Sequenced input: PBMCs. CDR3 in amino acids: CASSSGFQGSGNTIYF. CDR3 coding DNA: TGTGCCAGCAGTAGCGGATTCCAGGGCTCTGGAAACACCATATATTTT.